This is a list of T cell receptor beta chains from one sample in a study of blood T cell repertoires in COVID-19. Profiling relied on immunoSEQ multiplex PCR, and the TCRdb table lists in-frame clones only, not all of them. The data contain approximately 210,000 clones, 80% of them singletons. Material for sequencing was PBMCs or T cells enriched from blood (not recorded which). The source is a young man with acute COVID-19. The CDR3 runs from the conserved cysteine through the conserved F or W. A D gene is named only where the DNA matches it firmly. Not every row has a clone size; where given, it reads once, few, many or a size class.

D: NA
J: TRBJ1-2
size: NA
length: 18
V: TRBV3-1/TRBV3-2
CDR3: CASSQDHPGGYVFDGYTF
DNA: TGTGCCAGCAGCCAAGATCATCCAGGAGGATACGTCTTTGATGGCTACACCTTC

D: TRBD2
J: TRBJ2-7
size: NA
length: 16
V: TRBV19
CDR3: CASSSTPGTTFYEQYF
DNA: TGTGCCAGTAGTTCAACTCCCGGGACTACCTTCTACGAGCAGTACTTC

D: TRBD1
J: TRBJ2-2
size: few
length: 16
V: TRBV9
CDR3: CASSADGTGVAGELFF
DNA: TGTGCCAGCAGCGCGGATGGGACAGGGGTCGCCGGGGAGCTGTTTTTT

D: NA
J: TRBJ1-2
size: NA
length: 13
V: TRBV3-1/TRBV3-2
CDR3: CASSQDPLYGYTF
DNA: TGTGCCAGCAGCCAAGATCCGTTGTATGGCTACACCTTC

D: TRBD1
J: TRBJ2-7
size: once
length: 14
V: TRBV4-2
CDR3: CASSQDRGFYEQYF
DNA: TGTGCCAGCAGCCAGGACAGGGGATTCTACGAGCAGTACTTC

D: NA
J: TRBJ1-2
size: NA
length: 14
V: TRBV28
CDR3: CASSLGQRNYGYTF
DNA: TGTGCCAGCAGTTTGGGACAACGCAACTATGGCTACACCTTC

D: TRBD1
J: TRBJ2-7
size: NA
length: 14
V: TRBV27
CDR3: CASATGTGDYEQYF
DNA: TGTGCCAGTGCAACCGGGACAGGGGACTACGAGCAGTACTTC

D: TRBD2
J: TRBJ2-7
size: NA
length: 16
V: TRBV29-1
CDR3: CSVEEGVQAGAYEQYF
DNA: TGCAGCGTTGAAGAAGGGGTGCAAGCGGGGGCCTACGAGCAGTACTTC

D: TRBD1
J: TRBJ2-5
size: few
length: 14
V: TRBV6-6
CDR3: CASSFDRGLETQYF
DNA: TGTGCCAGCAGTTTCGACAGGGGGCTGGAGACCCAGTACTTC

D: NA
J: TRBJ1-6
size: NA
length: 15
V: TRBV27
CDR3: CASSHSRGGVSPLHF
DNA: TGTGCCAGCAGTCACTCTAGGGGGGGCGTTTCACCCCTCCACTTT

D: NA
J: TRBJ2-7
size: NA
length: 13
V: TRBV12-3/TRBV12-4
CDR3: CASSRDISYEQYF
DNA: TGTGCCAGCAGTCGGGACATCTCCTACGAGCAGTACTTC

D: TRBD1
J: TRBJ2-7
size: NA
length: 16
V: TRBV6-1
CDR3: CASSEQSGTGAYEQYF
DNA: TGTGCCAGCAGTGAACAGTCTGGGACAGGGGCCTACGAGCAGTACTTC

D: NA
J: TRBJ2-3
size: NA
length: 13
V: TRBV29-1
CDR3: CSVAVASPDTQYF
DNA: TGCAGCGTTGCGGTAGCGTCCCCAGATACGCAGTATTTT

D: TRBD1
J: TRBJ1-2
size: few
length: 15
V: TRBV5-1
CDR3: CASSLVSDRPYGYTF
DNA: TGCGCCAGCAGCTTGGTGTCGGACAGGCCCTATGGCTACACCTTC

D: TRBD1
J: TRBJ1-3
size: NA
length: 16
V: TRBV5-1
CDR3: CASSYEGAVSGNTIYF
DNA: TGCGCCAGCAGCTATGAGGGGGCAGTCTCTGGAAACACCATATATTTT

D: TRBD2
J: TRBJ2-2
size: NA
length: 16
V: TRBV9
CDR3: CASSVLAGGNTGELFF
DNA: TGTGCCAGCAGCGTACTAGCGGGGGGTAACACCGGGGAGCTGTTTTTT

D: NA
J: TRBJ1-1
size: few
length: 12
V: TRBV5-6
CDR3: CASSFASTEAFF
DNA: TGTGCCAGCAGCTTCGCGTCGACTGAAGCTTTCTTT

D: TRBD1
J: TRBJ2-6
size: NA
length: 17
V: TRBV6-4
CDR3: CASSEEGASSGANVLTF
DNA: TGTGCCAGCAGTGAAGAGGGGGCCAGCTCTGGGGCCAACGTCCTGACTTTC

D: NA
J: TRBJ1-2
size: once
length: 13
V: TRBV19
CDR3: CASSIGENYGYTF
DNA: TGTGCCAGTAGTATTGGGGAGAACTATGGCTACACCTTC

D: TRBD1
J: TRBJ1-4
size: NA
length: 15
V: TRBV7-2
CDR3: CASSPGQGAGEKLFF
DNA: TGTGCCAGCAGCCCGGGACAGGGGGCGGGGGAAAAACTGTTTTTT

D: NA
J: TRBJ2-5
size: NA
length: 15
V: TRBV3-1/TRBV3-2
CDR3: CASSPVRGGQETQYF
DNA: TGTGCCAGCAGTCCCGTACGCGGAGGCCAAGAGACCCAGTACTTC

D: TRBD1
J: TRBJ2-2
size: NA
length: 16
V: TRBV5-1
CDR3: CASSLSGTGATGELFF
DNA: TGCGCCAGCAGCTTGTCCGGGACAGGGGCCACCGGGGAGCTGTTTTTT

D: TRBD1
J: TRBJ2-4
size: NA
length: 14
V: TRBV29-1
CDR3: CSVTRGIAKNIQYF
DNA: TGCAGCGTCACCAGGGGGATCGCCAAAAACATTCAGTACTTC

D: TRBD2
J: TRBJ2-2
size: NA
length: 15
V: TRBV4-2
CDR3: CASSQDLGGTGELFF
DNA: TGTGCCAGCAGCCAAGATCTGGGGGGGACCGGGGAGCTGTTTTTT

D: TRBD1
J: TRBJ1-2
size: NA
length: 13
V: TRBV4-1
CDR3: CASRGQGALGYTF
DNA: TGCGCCAGCCGTGGACAGGGGGCGCTTGGCTACACCTTC

D: NA
J: TRBJ2-2
size: NA
length: 12
V: TRBV7-3
CDR3: CASRTDTGELFF
DNA: TGTGCCAGCAGGACTGACACCGGGGAGCTGTTTTTT

D: NA
J: TRBJ1-3
size: NA
length: 14
V: TRBV13
CDR3: CASSYYASGNTIYF
DNA: TGTGCCAGCAGTTACTATGCCTCTGGAAACACCATATATTTT

D: NA
J: TRBJ2-7
size: NA
length: 14
V: TRBV25-1
CDR3: CASSARVSPYEQYF
DNA: TGTGCCAGCAGTGCGAGGGTTTCCCCCTACGAGCAGTACTTC

D: NA
J: TRBJ2-3
size: NA
length: 14
V: TRBV7-9
CDR3: CASSLALGTDTQYF
DNA: TGTGCCAGCAGCTTAGCGCTAGGCACAGATACGCAGTATTTT

D: TRBD2
J: TRBJ2-7
size: NA
length: 15
V: TRBV28
CDR3: CASRLAGVTSYEQYF
DNA: TGTGCCAGCAGGCTAGCGGGGGTAACCTCCTACGAGCAGTACTTC

D: TRBD1
J: TRBJ1-5
size: NA
length: 16
V: TRBV15
CDR3: CATSGRDRANNQPQHF
DNA: TGTGCCACCAGCGGACGGGACAGGGCTAACAATCAGCCCCAGCATTTT

D: TRBD1
J: TRBJ1-2
size: once
length: 15
V: TRBV9
CDR3: CASSPQTGGIYGYTF
DNA: TGTGCCAGCAGCCCACAGACAGGGGGCATCTATGGCTACACCTTC

D: NA
J: TRBJ2-2
size: NA
length: 12
V: TRBV7-6
CDR3: CASSYDIGELFF
DNA: TGTGCCAGCAGCTACGACATTGGGGAGCTGTTTTTT

D: TRBD1
J: TRBJ2-1
size: few
length: 13
V: TRBV7-9
CDR3: CASSLAGQGEQFF
DNA: TGTGCCAGCAGCTTAGCGGGACAGGGGGAGCAGTTCTTC

D: NA
J: TRBJ1-2
size: NA
length: 14
V: TRBV11-1
CDR3: CATTPSEVDYGYTF
DNA: TGTGCCACTACACCGTCCGAGGTCGACTATGGCTACACCTTC

D: NA
J: TRBJ1-6
size: NA
length: 15
V: TRBV9
CDR3: CASSAQGNSNSPLHF
DNA: TGTGCCAGCAGCGCCCAGGGTAACTCTAATTCACCCCTCCACTTT

D: TRBD1
J: TRBJ1-2
size: NA
length: 17
V: TRBV5-1
CDR3: CASSPGTGSIFDYGYTF
DNA: TGCGCCAGCAGCCCCGGGACAGGGTCGATCTTTGACTATGGCTACACCTTC

D: NA
J: TRBJ1-2
size: few
length: 15
V: TRBV5-4
CDR3: CASSREGGTFYGYTF
DNA: TGTGCCAGCAGCAGGGAGGGGGGGACCTTCTATGGCTACACCTTC

D: NA
J: TRBJ1-5
size: once
length: 14
V: TRBV27
CDR3: CASRTGSGNQPQHF
DNA: TGTGCCAGCAGGACGGGATCGGGCAATCAGCCCCAGCATTTT

D: NA
J: TRBJ2-1
size: once
length: 12
V: TRBV6-1
CDR3: CASSERGWEQFF
DNA: TGTGCCAGCAGTGAACGGGGTTGGGAGCAGTTCTTC

D: NA
J: TRBJ1-5
size: few
length: 13
V: TRBV19
CDR3: CASSSQGGQPQHF
DNA: TGTGCCAGTAGTAGTCAAGGAGGTCAGCCCCAGCATTTT

D: TRBD1
J: TRBJ2-7
size: NA
length: 15
V: TRBV15
CDR3: CATSGQTGASYEQYF
DNA: TGTGCCACCAGCGGCCAAACAGGGGCCTCCTACGAGCAGTACTTC

D: TRBD2
J: TRBJ2-2
size: NA
length: 17
V: TRBV9
CDR3: CASARGGTSIPTGELFF
DNA: TGTGCCAGTGCCCGAGGGGGGACTAGTATCCCCACCGGGGAGCTGTTTTTT

D: TRBD1
J: TRBJ2-7
size: NA
length: 14
V: TRBV6-5
CDR3: CASSMTGPGYEQYF
DNA: TGTGCCAGCAGTATGACAGGGCCCGGCTACGAGCAGTACTTC

D: TRBD1
J: TRBJ1-2
size: once
length: 15
V: TRBV7-9
CDR3: CAIPRGTGFNYGYTF
DNA: TGTGCCATTCCTCGGGGGACAGGGTTCAATTATGGCTACACCTTC

D: TRBD2
J: TRBJ2-5
size: few
length: 15
V: TRBV5-1
CDR3: CASSLLAGDQETQYF
DNA: TGCGCCAGCAGCTTACTAGCGGGGGACCAAGAGACCCAGTACTTC

D: NA
J: TRBJ2-3
size: NA
length: 12
V: TRBV19
CDR3: CASRQSTDTQYF
DNA: TGTGCCAGTAGACAGAGCACAGATACGCAGTATTTT

D: TRBD1
J: TRBJ1-4
size: NA
length: 17
V: TRBV2
CDR3: CASRPGTGGSTNEKLFF
DNA: TGTGCCAGCAGACCCGGGACAGGGGGTTCAACTAATGAAAAACTGTTTTTT

D: NA
J: TRBJ1-2
size: few
length: 11
V: TRBV28
CDR3: CASRGVYSYTF
DNA: TGTGCCAGCAGGGGAGTCTATAGCTACACCTTC

D: TRBD1
J: TRBJ2-4
size: NA
length: 19
V: TRBV19
CDR3: CASSTPGQVSRGAKNIQYF
DNA: TGTGCCAGTAGTACACCGGGACAGGTCTCGAGGGGAGCTAAAAACATTCAGTACTTC

D: NA
J: TRBJ1-5
size: NA
length: 15
V: TRBV19
CDR3: CASSIWATSNQPQHF
DNA: TGTGCCAGTAGTATTTGGGCGACGAGCAATCAGCCCCAGCATTTT

D: NA
J: TRBJ1-2
size: NA
length: 15
V: TRBV28
CDR3: CASSLLEPRGYGYTF
DNA: TGTGCCAGCAGTTTACTAGAACCGCGGGGCTATGGCTACACCTTC